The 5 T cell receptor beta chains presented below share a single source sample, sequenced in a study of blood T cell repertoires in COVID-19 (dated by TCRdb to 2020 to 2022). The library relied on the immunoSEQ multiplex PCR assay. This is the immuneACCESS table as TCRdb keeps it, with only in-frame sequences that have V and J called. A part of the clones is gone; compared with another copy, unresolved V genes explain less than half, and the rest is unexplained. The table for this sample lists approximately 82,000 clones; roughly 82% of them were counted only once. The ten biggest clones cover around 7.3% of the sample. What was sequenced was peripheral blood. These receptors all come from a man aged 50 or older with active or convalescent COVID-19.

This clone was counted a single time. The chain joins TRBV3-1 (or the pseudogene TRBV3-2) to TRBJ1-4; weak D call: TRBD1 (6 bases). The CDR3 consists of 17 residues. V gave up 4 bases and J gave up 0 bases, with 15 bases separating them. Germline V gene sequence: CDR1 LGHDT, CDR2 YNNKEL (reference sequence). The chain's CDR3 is CASSLLPYRATNEKLFF. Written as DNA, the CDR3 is TGTGCCAGCAGCCTCCTACCCTACAGGGCAACTAATGAAAAACTGTTTTTT.

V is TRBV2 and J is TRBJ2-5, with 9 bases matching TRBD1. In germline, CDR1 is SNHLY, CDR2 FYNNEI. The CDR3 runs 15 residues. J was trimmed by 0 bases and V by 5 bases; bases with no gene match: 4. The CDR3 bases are TGTGCCAGCAGTTCACAGGGGGCCAACCAAGAGACCCAGTACTTC. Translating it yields CASSSQGANQETQYF. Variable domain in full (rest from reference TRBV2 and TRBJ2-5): EPEVTQTPSHQVTQMGQEVILRCVPISNHLYFYWYRQILGQKVEFLVSFYNNEISEKSEIFDDQFSVERPDGSNFTLKIRSTKLEDSAMYFCASSSQGANQETQYFGPGTRLLVL.

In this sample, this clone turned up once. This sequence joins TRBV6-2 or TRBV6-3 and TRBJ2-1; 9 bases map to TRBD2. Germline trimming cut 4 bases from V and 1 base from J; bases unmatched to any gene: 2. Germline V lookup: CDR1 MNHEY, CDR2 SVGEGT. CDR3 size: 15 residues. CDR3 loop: CASSSSGGSYNEQFF. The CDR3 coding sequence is TGTGCCAGCAGTTCAAGCGGGGGGTCCTACAATGAGCAGTTCTTC.

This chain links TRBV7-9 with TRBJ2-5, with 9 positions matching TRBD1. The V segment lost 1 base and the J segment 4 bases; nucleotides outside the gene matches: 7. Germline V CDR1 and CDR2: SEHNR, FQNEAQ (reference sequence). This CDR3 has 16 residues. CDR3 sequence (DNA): TGTGCCAGCAGCTTAGGGGACAGGGCTCCCAGAGAGACCCAGTACTTC. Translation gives CASSLGDRAPRETQYF. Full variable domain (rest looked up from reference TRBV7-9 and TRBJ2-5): DTGVSQNPRHKITKRGQNVTFRCDPISEHNRLYWYRQTLGQGPEFLTYFQNEAQLEKSRLLSDRFSAERPKGSFSTLEIQRTEQGDSAMYLCASSLGDRAPRETQYFGPGTRLLVL.

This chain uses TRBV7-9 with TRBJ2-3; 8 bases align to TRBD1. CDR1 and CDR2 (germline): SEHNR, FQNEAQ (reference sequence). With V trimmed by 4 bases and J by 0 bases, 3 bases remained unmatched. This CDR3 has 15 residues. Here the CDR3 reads CASSSGTGSTDTQYF. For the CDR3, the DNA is TGTGCCAGCAGCTCTGGGACAGGAAGCACAGATACGCAGTATTTT.